This T cell receptor (beta chain) emerged from a study of cytomegalovirus exposure and HLA in healthy donors. On the study more broadly: The same platform was used for the roughly 130 validation repertoires as for the 666 first-cohort repertoires, as reported in a later analysis. General study results and limits: That first-cohort TCR clusters tended to co-occur in the 95 to 150 validation repertoires was found in a later analysis.

Remarks on this clone: Its target is unknown.

Here immunoSEQ multiplex PCR was the method, and the copy in TCRdb shows in-frame clones only, minus some. In the table there are 200,000 or so clones, about 90% of which are singletons. Looked up from germline, CDR1 is LGHNA and CDR2 is YNFKEQ. The CDR3 extends over 15 amino acids. Trimming took off 3 bases at V and 1 base at J, with 12 bases between the two ends. The source is a woman under 30 in good health and CMV-seronegative. This chain links TRBV4-2 with TRBJ1-2; TRBD1 is a possible D gene (6 bases). Material for sequencing was PBMCs. The CDR3 DNA reads TGTGCCAGCAGCCAGAGGACAGAACTTAACTATGGCTACACCTTC. This codes for CASSQRTELNYGYTF.